This is a list of T cell receptor beta chains from one sample in a study of breast tumors, draining lymph nodes, adjacent tissues. TCRdb reprocessed the multiplex PCR reads via MiXCR and lists one record per CDR3 protein. The sample has under 150,000 distinct CDR3 sequences; about a fifth are singletons. The sequenced sample was axillary lymph node tissue. Receptors originate from a female donor with breast cancer. Some clones in this sample may be carry-over from other donors' samples. CDR3s include the opening cysteine and the closing phenylalanine or tryptophan. D genes are given only for firm matches. The size entry is marked missing in some rows and otherwise reads once, few, many or a size class.

j_gene: TRBJ1-6
d_gene: TRBD1
v_gene: TRBV19
abundance: many
CDR3nt: TGTGCCAGTAGATCCCGGGACAGGGGGCTTAATTCACCCCTCCACTTT
CDR3aa: CASRSRDRGLNSPLHF

j_gene: TRBJ2-1
d_gene: TRBD2
v_gene: TRBV19
abundance: many
CDR3nt: TGTGCCAGTAGATCAAGGACCGGGACTAATCACAATGAGCAGTTCTTC
CDR3aa: CASRSRTGTNHNEQFF

j_gene: TRBJ2-7
d_gene: TRBD2
v_gene: TRBV20-1
abundance: many
CDR3nt: TGCAGTGCTCCTAGACTAGCGGCCTCCTACGAGCAGTACTTC
CDR3aa: CSAPRLAASYEQYF

j_gene: TRBJ2-2
d_gene: NA
v_gene: TRBV6-4
abundance: many
CDR3nt: TGTGCCAGCAGAAAGCAAGAGGGGACCGGGGAGCTGTTTTTT
CDR3aa: CASRKQEGTGELFF

j_gene: TRBJ2-1
d_gene: TRBD2
v_gene: TRBV19
abundance: many
CDR3nt: TGTGCCAGTAGTAAGATGGGACTAGCGGGAGGGCGGGAGCAGTTCTTC
CDR3aa: CASSKMGLAGGREQFF

j_gene: TRBJ2-3
d_gene: NA
v_gene: TRBV7-3
abundance: many
CDR3nt: TGTGCCAGCAGCTTGGGCGCCCGACAGAGCACAGATACGCAGTATTTT
CDR3aa: CASSLGARQSTDTQYF

j_gene: TRBJ1-2
d_gene: NA
v_gene: TRBV10-3
abundance: many
CDR3nt: TGTGCCATCAGTGAGGGAAGTTCGACGGATGGCTACACCTTC
CDR3aa: CAISEGSSTDGYTF

j_gene: TRBJ2-7
d_gene: TRBD1
v_gene: TRBV30
abundance: many
CDR3nt: TGTGCCTGGAGTGTGACAGGGGGCTACGAGCAGTACTTC
CDR3aa: CAWSVTGGYEQYF

j_gene: TRBJ2-2
d_gene: NA
v_gene: TRBV2
abundance: many
CDR3nt: TGTGCCAGCAAGGAGGGGACGAACACCGGGGAGCTGTTTTTT
CDR3aa: CASKEGTNTGELFF

j_gene: TRBJ2-2
d_gene: TRBD2
v_gene: TRBV19
abundance: many
CDR3nt: TGTGCCAGTAGTCCCATACTAGCGGGAGCTTCGAACACCGGGGAGCTGTTTTTT
CDR3aa: CASSPILAGASNTGELFF

j_gene: TRBJ2-1
d_gene: TRBD2
v_gene: TRBV4-1
abundance: many
CDR3nt: TGCGCCAGCAGCCAAGAAGGAGCGGGGCACCCCTACAATGAGCAGTTCTTC
CDR3aa: CASSQEGAGHPYNEQFF

j_gene: TRBJ2-3
d_gene: TRBD2
v_gene: TRBV6-5
abundance: NA
CDR3nt: TGTGCCAGCAGCCGCGGGACTAGCCGTGACACAGATACGCAGTATTTT
CDR3aa: CASSRGTSRDTDTQYF

j_gene: TRBJ2-3
d_gene: TRBD1
v_gene: TRBV19
abundance: many
CDR3nt: TGTGCCAGTAGTACCGGGACAGAGAACACAGATACGCAGTATTTT
CDR3aa: CASSTGTENTDTQYF

j_gene: TRBJ2-7
d_gene: TRBD1
v_gene: TRBV2
abundance: many
CDR3nt: TGTGCCAGCAGGGGGGGGACAGGGCTCCACGAGCAGTACTTC
CDR3aa: CASRGGTGLHEQYF

j_gene: TRBJ1-4
d_gene: NA
v_gene: TRBV6-2/TRBV6-3
abundance: NA
CDR3nt: TGTGCCAGCAGTTACGTAAGGGGCGGATCTCTCGATAATGAAAAACTGTTTTTT
CDR3aa: CASSYVRGGSLDNEKLFF

j_gene: TRBJ2-3
d_gene: NA
v_gene: TRBV20-1
abundance: few
CDR3nt: TGCAGTGCTACGGGACCCCGTGCAGATGCGCAGTATTTT
CDR3aa: CSATGPRADAQYF